The source of this T cell receptor (beta chain) is a study of monozygotic twins with inflammatory bowel disease. A remark on this clonotype: The antigen remains undetermined.

Nested PCRs of approximately 16 and 10 cycles, two in total, were run on TCRalpha and TCRbeta cDNA. TCRdb reprocessed the 5' RACE reads; each CDR3 protein has one entry and no DNA is given. The sample holds about 380,000 distinct CDR3 sequences. Study-level findings and limits: Varying immunosuppressive regimens may have increased patient repertoire variability.

Germline values: CDR1 GTSNPN, CDR2 SVGIG (reference sequence). This CDR3 has 16 amino acids. This receptor was obtained from a human donor with ulcerative colitis or Crohn's disease, or a healthy co-twin of an affected twin (not recorded which). Input material: blood. This chain uses TRBV30 with TRBJ1-5; the D call of TRBD1 rests on TCRdb alone, since no DNA is present to check it. The CDR3 region is CAWSPISGNPDQPQHF.